A selection of T cell receptor beta chains follows, all from one sample in a study of T-cell memory formation after mild COVID-19. TCRdb analysed the 5' RACE reads with MiXCR anew, one entry per CDR3 protein. This repertoire shows approximately 500,000 distinct CDR3 sequences, nearly 25% found once; its top ten account for under 15%. The sequenced sample was PBMCs or a T cell subset sorted from them (not recorded which). These receptors came from an adult woman who had mild COVID-19 (a few samples of this study predate the infection). Cell type and time point are not known. CDR3s leave out the opening cysteine and the closing phenylalanine or tryptophan. The order of the fields is J gene, clone size, V gene, CDR3 protein. The size field is filled for only some rows; it gives once, few, many or a size class.

>TRBJ2-3|many|TRBV7-2
ASSLAVGGGTDTQY
>TRBJ2-7|-|TRBV12-3/TRBV12-4
ASSTGQGHEQY
>TRBJ1-1|-|TRBV20-1
SAGQPYGTEAF
>TRBJ2-1|-|TRBV7-9
ASIHAASYNEQF
>TRBJ1-5|few|TRBV9
ASSPDQSNQPQH
>TRBJ2-7|-|TRBV7-2
ASSSTGGAREQY
>TRBJ1-2|-|TRBV2
ASSSQGARYGYT
>TRBJ1-1|few|TRBV27
ASSLFVGLGNTEAF
>TRBJ2-1|-|TRBV7-3
ASTPGGLKEQF
>TRBJ1-2|-|TRBV7-2
ASSLLAHGTSHGYT
>TRBJ2-4|-|TRBV5-6
ASSLRGLAKNIQY
>TRBJ1-5|-|TRBV24-1
ATSDLPQRKIQGRSNQPQH
>TRBJ2-7|-|TRBV6-5
ASSYSAGGDYEQY
>TRBJ2-5|-|TRBV4-1
ASSQARALRDQTQY
>TRBJ2-7|-|TRBV11-2
ASSLGGQATDTYEQY
>TRBJ1-1|few|TRBV5-1
ASSSENTEAF
>TRBJ1-5|once|TRBV9
ASSPGGLSQPQH
>TRBJ2-5|once|TRBV11-2
ASSLAWGTNEETQY
>TRBJ2-1|-|TRBV6-2/TRBV6-3
ASSSGQPRGEQF
>TRBJ1-5|-|TRBV6-1
ASRIQGGDNQPQH
>TRBJ1-1|once|TRBV20-1
SASRTTDEAF
>TRBJ2-7|many|TRBV5-1
ASSLRTEFYEQY
>TRBJ2-7|-|TRBV2
ASSGTSGRKLEQY
>TRBJ2-1|few|TRBV4-2
ASSQGGQAYNEQF
>TRBJ2-5|-|TRBV7-9
ASSDGFVKETQY
>TRBJ2-1|-|TRBV29-1
SVEGEGQAYNEQF
>TRBJ2-7|-|TRBV9
ASSVSTSYEQY
>TRBJ1-2|-|TRBV7-9
ASSLAEQGYGYT
>TRBJ2-7|few|TRBV7-6
ASSLSSLGTENEQY
>TRBJ2-3|-|TRBV24-1
ATSDSQGSADTQY
>TRBJ2-1|few|TRBV7-9
ASGSGGYNEQF
>TRBJ2-4|-|TRBV12-3/TRBV12-4
ASSSDREVENIQY
>TRBJ2-5|many|TRBV23-1
ASSRGVETQY
>TRBJ1-2|-|TRBV6-1
ASSSQPGNAANYGYT
>TRBJ2-5|-|TRBV12-3/TRBV12-4
ASSFGAPTWGQETQY
>TRBJ1-4|-|TRBV25-1
ASSGQLGEKLF
>TRBJ2-1|few|TRBV3-1
ASSETVYNEQF
>TRBJ2-2|-|TRBV3-1
ASSRQPGSNTGELF
>TRBJ1-1|-|TRBV2
ASNQGGGPREAF
>TRBJ1-1|few|TRBV15
ATSRDGMAAPFDAF
>TRBJ2-3|few|TRBV5-1
ASSLAGTVTDTQY
>TRBJ1-4|-|TRBV20-1
SARALGRDEKLF
>TRBJ2-5|few|TRBV7-2
ASSRGQIQETQY
>TRBJ2-5|-|TRBV5-1
ASSLEGASETQY